The 29 T cell receptor beta chains listed next were all sequenced from one sample in a study of T-cell reconstitution after alpha-beta-depleted transplantation in children. Unique molecular identifiers featured in how the TCRbeta library was prepared. TCRdb re-analysed the PCR reads in MiXCR, keeping a single row per CDR3 protein. The sample records about 200,000 distinct CDR3 sequences, about 8.4% being singletons. The specimen was PBMCs, mostly from graft donor cells, collected 360 days after TCRalphabeta/CD19-depleted stem cell transplant. These receptors originate from a male patient between 2 and 10 years old who had a stem cell transplant for acute myeloid leukemia, so the T cells may come from the graft donor.

This clonotype was picked up many times. The gene calls are TRBV12-3 or TRBV12-4 and TRBJ2-2; no definite D call. Deletions cut 4 bases from V and 7 bases from J, with 10 bases between. The CDR3 runs 13 residues. CDR3 sequence (DNA): TGTGCCAGCAGTTACCTATCGGGCGGGGAGCTGTTTTTT. Amino acid sequence: CASSYLSGGELFF.

This rearrangement joins TRBV7-9 to TRBJ2-5; a weak D match, TRBD1 (6 bases). The CDR3 extends over 14 amino acids. Germline V gene data show CDR1 as SEHNR and CDR2 as FQNEAQ (reference sequence). Between the trimmed V and J ends, which lost 2 bases and 5 bases, there was a span of 12 bases. This CDR3 is CASSLRQGWETQYF. CDR3 sequence (DNA): TGTGCCAGCAGCTTACGCCAGGGGTGGGAGACCCAGTACTTC.

The V call is TRBV5-5, the J call TRBJ2-2; D call uncertain. The ends were cut back, 4 bases at V and 1 base at J, with 8 bases in the middle. Germline V gives CDR1 SGHKS, CDR2 YYEKEE (reference sequence). The CDR3 sequence is 14 residues long. The CDR3 nucleotides read TGTGCCAGCAGCCAACCGCAGAACACCGGGGAGCTGTTTTTT. Translated, it gives CASSQPQNTGELFF.

At least ten counts were recorded for this clonotype. V usage is TRBV29-1 and J usage is TRBJ2-7; a possible D gene is TRBD1 (5 bases). Germline V gene sequence: CDR1 SQVTM, CDR2 ANQGSEA. V gave up 1 base and J gave up 2 bases, with 9 bases separating them. This CDR3 is 13 amino acids long. CDR3 in DNA: TGCAGCGTTGAAGGGCAGGGAACCTACGAGCAGTACTTC. Translating gives CSVEGQGTYEQYF.

The chain recombines TRBV5-1 with TRBJ2-2; D gene ambiguous. The V end was cut by 0 bases, the J end by 4 bases, with 7 bases between. Germline assignment: CDR1 SGHRS and CDR2 YFSETQ. This CDR3 comprises 14 residues. The CDR3 spells CASSLDRSTGELFF. In DNA, the CDR3 is TGCGCCAGCAGCTTGGACAGATCCACCGGGGAGCTGTTTTTT.

In this sample, this clonotype turned up many times. The chain couples TRBV20-1 to TRBJ2-1; the D gene is possibly TRBD1 (5 bases). Trimming took off 2 bases at V and 2 bases at J, with 10 bases between the two ends. CDR1 is DFQATT, CDR2 SNEGSKA, per germline (reference sequence). The CDR3 spans 14 residues. The CDR3 loop is CSARRGGPYNEQFF. The CDR3 region has the DNA TGCAGTGCTAGAAGGGGCGGTCCCTACAATGAGCAGTTCTTC.

This clonotype occurred a few times. The chain uses TRBV6-2 or TRBV6-3 and TRBJ2-1; TRBD2 aligns across 7 bases. The V segment lost 4 bases and the J segment 6 bases; nucleotides outside the gene matches: 9. Germline values: CDR1 MNHEY, CDR2 SVGEGT. This CDR3 region has 15 residues. The CDR3 bases are TGTGCCAGCAGTTGGAGACTAGCCCAATTCAATGAGCAGTTCTTC. It is translated as CASSWRLAQFNEQFF.

This clonotype came up a few times. The gene calls are TRBV11-2 and TRBJ2-1; 12 nucleotides align to TRBD2. Germline CDR1 reads SGHAT; CDR2 reads FQNNGV. The CDR3 extends over 20 amino acids. V was clipped by 1 base and J by 5 bases; unmatched bases: 15. The CDR3 DNA reads as TGTGCCAGCAGCTTAGTTTCCCGACAATTAACTAGCGGGAGGAACAATGAGCAGTTCTTC. As protein: CASSLVSRQLTSGRNNEQFF.

This clonotype was seen ten or more times. The chain has TRBV12-3 or TRBV12-4 and TRBJ2-1, with D unclear. Trimming took off 0 bases at V and 7 bases at J, with 7 bases between the two ends. The CDR3 runs 13 residues. The CDR3 sequence is CASSLAGWNEQFF. The CDR3 region has the DNA TGTGCCAGCAGTTTAGCGGGTTGGAATGAGCAGTTCTTC.

The table lists this clonotype with many counts. The J gene is TRBJ2-4, the V gene TRBV11-1; D gene ambiguous. The CDR3 is 13 amino acids. V dropped 2 bases and J dropped 8 bases, with 10 bases sitting between them. Germline-derived CDR1 and CDR2 are SGHAT and FQDESV (reference sequence). The CDR3 DNA is TGTGCCAGCAGCTTATCAGGAGTGGACATTCAGTACTTC. This gives the protein CASSLSGVDIQYF.

This clonotype appeared a few times. The genes are TRBV7-6 and TRBJ1-1; D is undetermined. The V end was cut by 0 bases, the J end by 6 bases, with 8 bases between. The CDR3 has 13 residues. The germline V gene encodes CDR1 SGHVS and CDR2 FNYEAQ. CDR3 region: CASSLAWDSEAFF. CDR3 coding DNA: TGTGCCAGCAGCTTAGCATGGGATTCTGAAGCTTTCTTT.

V is TRBV18 and J is TRBJ1-2, with a possible D match to TRBD1 (6 bases). CDR1 KGHSH and CDR2 LQKENI come from the germline V gene. The CDR3 spans 14 residues. Trimming took 3 bases from V and 4 from J, leaving 12 bases between them. CDR3 nucleotides: TGTGCCAGCTCACCCCAGCGGGGGCTCTATGGCTACACCTTC. As protein: CASSPQRGLYGYTF.

This clonotype was found a few times. The chain is built from TRBV6-1 and TRBJ2-6, with D maybe TRBD1 (5 bases). Between the trimmed V and J ends, which lost 6 bases and 2 bases, there was a span of 14 bases. The germline CDR1 and CDR2 sequences are MNHNS and SASEGT. The CDR3 spans 16 residues. This CDR3 is CASSARVSPGANVLTF. The CDR3 DNA follows: TGTGCCAGCAGCGCCAGGGTTTCCCCTGGGGCCAACGTCCTGACTTTC.

This clonotype has at least ten counts. The chain carries TRBV12-3 or TRBV12-4 and TRBJ2-3, with 7 bases fitting TRBD2. The CDR3 extends over 15 amino acids. V was clipped by 3 bases and J by 0 bases; unmatched bases: 3. The CDR3 DNA follows: TGTGCCAGCAGTTTTATGGGGGGGAGCACAGATACGCAGTATTTT. This gives the protein CASSFMGGSTDTQYF.

The chain is built from TRBV27 and TRBJ2-7; TRBD2 matches at 10 bases. V dropped 5 bases and J dropped 4; count of bases not matched to a gene: 8. The CDR3 sequence is 15 residues long. The germline V gene has CDR1 MNHEY and CDR2 SMNVEV (reference sequence). This CDR3 is CASSPRTSGAYEQYF. Here the CDR3 DNA reads TGTGCCAGCAGTCCACGGACTAGCGGCGCGTACGAGCAGTACTTC.

V gene TRBV12-3 or TRBV12-4 combines with J gene TRBJ2-1, with 12 bases lining up with TRBD2. The J call is in doubt because the DNA end fits TRBJ2-7 better. This CDR3 spans 16 amino acids. CDR3 sequence reads: CASSGQLAGGGNEQYF. The CDR3 nucleotides read TGTGCCAGCAGTGGGCAACTAGCGGGAGGCGGAAATGAGCAGTACTTC.

This clonotype was seen more than once but under ten times. The CDR3 here is CASSLTWVSDEKLFF. CDR3 sequence (DNA): TGTGCCAGCAGCTTGACATGGGTTTCCGACGAAAAACTGTTTTTT. V is TRBV5-5 and J is TRBJ1-4; D gene uncertain. Germline-derived CDR1 and CDR2 are SGHKS and YYEKEE (reference sequence). The CDR3 totals 15 residues. V shed 1 base and J shed 8 bases, with 15 bases lying between them.

The chain is built from TRBV6-5 and TRBJ2-3, with no clear D. The length of the CDR3 is 11 residues. Germline V gives CDR1 MNHEY, CDR2 SVGAGI. Between the trimmed V and J ends, which lost 10 bases and 3 bases, there was a span of 8 bases. Here the CDR3 reads CATTRTDTQYF. The CDR3 DNA is TGTGCCACGACAAGAACAGATACGCAGTATTTT.

This clonotype was observed a handful of times. V is TRBV20-1 and J is TRBJ2-1; 11 bases fit TRBD2. This CDR3 contains 14 residues. Germline lookup yields CDR1 DFQATT and CDR2 SNEGSKA (reference sequence). The junction had 9 bases not matched to a gene; V was cut back by 6 bases and J by 8 bases. CDR3 DNA: TGCAGTGCCAAGACGGGACTAGCGGAAGATGAGCAGTTCTTC. Its protein is CSAKTGLAEDEQFF.

The V call is TRBV7-8, the J call TRBJ2-1; D is possibly TRBD1 (6 bases). Germline V gene lookup returns CDR1 SGHVS and CDR2 FQNEAQ. Trimming cost V 5 bases and J 7 bases, with 12 bases left between them. This CDR3 has 13 residues. Written as DNA, the CDR3 is TGTGCCAGCAGCCGGGGACAAAAAAATGAGCAGTTCTTC. This translates into CASSRGQKNEQFF.

This clonotype was seen ten or more times. This sequence joins TRBV15 and TRBJ2-1; D might be TRBD2 (5 bases). Germline-derived CDR1 and CDR2 are LNHNV and YYDKDF (reference sequence). With 8 bases removed from V and 3 bases from J, the gap between germline ends came to 11 bases. The CDR3 spans 13 residues. Here the CDR3 DNA reads TGTGCCACCCGCGCTCGGGGCTACAATGAGCAGTTCTTC. Translated: CATRARGYNEQFF.

This sequence joins TRBV7-2 and TRBJ2-5; D not certain. Germline V gene data show CDR1 as SGHTA and CDR2 as FQGNSA. This CDR3 has 12 amino acids. V lost 3 bases and J 5 bases, leaving 7 bases between the germline ends. CDR3 DNA sequence: TGTGCCAGCAGCTTGAGTATGGAGACCCAGTACTTC. Translating gives CASSLSMETQYF.

This clonotype was seen only a few times. The chain carries TRBV4-3 and TRBJ1-2; D unclear. CDR3 length: 14 residues. V was pared by 0 bases and J by 4 bases, with 9 bases between. CDR1 and CDR2 (germline): LGHNA, YSLEER. The CDR3: CASSQDTELYGYTF. The CDR3 DNA is TGCGCCAGCAGCCAAGACACGGAGCTCTATGGCTACACCTTC.

This clonotype came up a few times. J is TRBJ2-1 and V is TRBV29-1, with 7 bases identical to TRBD2. The junction had 0 bases not matched to a gene; V was cut back by 5 bases and J by 5 bases. CDR1 and CDR2 (germline): SQVTM, ANQGSEA. The CDR3 is 11 residues long. The CDR3 coding sequence is TGCAGCGTTCTAGCGGACAATGAGCAGTTCTTC. This codes for CSVLADNEQFF.

V is TRBV7-2 and J is TRBJ2-3; no firm D call. V lost 2 bases and J lost 1, with 4 bases in between. The CDR3 runs to 13 residues. Germline assignment: CDR1 SGHTA and CDR2 FQGNSA. The chain's CDR3 is CASSLIGTDTQYF. The CDR3 bases are TGTGCCAGCAGCTTAATAGGCACAGATACGCAGTATTTT.

About this clonotype itself: A much bigger clone sits one base away, suggesting this may be a read error. The rearrangement joins TRBV12-3 or TRBV12-4 to TRBJ2-1; tentatively, D is TRBD2 (6 bases). There are 15 residues in the CDR3. V lost 8 bases and J 4 bases, leaving 18 bases between the germline ends. The CDR3 loop is CASATSCGVYNEQFF. CDR3 DNA sequence: TGTGCCAGCGCCACGAGTTGCGGGGTATACAATGAGCAGTTCTTC.

The gene calls are TRBV4-1 and TRBJ2-2; TRBD2 agrees at 8 bases. Germline values: CDR1 MGHRA, CDR2 YSYEKL. CDR3 length: 17 residues. J gave up 0 bases and V 0 bases, and 3 bases lay outside the gene matches. The CDR3 DNA reads TGCGCCAGCAGCCAAGAATTGCGGGGGGCGAACACCGGGGAGCTGTTTTTT. Translating it yields CASSQELRGANTGELFF.

The sample holds many counts of this clonotype. The chain has TRBV10-3 and TRBJ2-3, with D uncertain. The CDR3 covers 16 residues. Germline V gene sequence: CDR1 ENHRY, CDR2 SYGVKD. Trimming pared 0 bases from V and 0 bases from J, leaving 10 bases between. The CDR3 protein is CAISESWDLSTDTQYF. The CDR3 bases are TGTGCCATCAGTGAGTCTTGGGATCTTAGCACAGATACGCAGTATTTT.

The J gene is TRBJ2-3, the V gene TRBV24-1, with D perhaps matching TRBD2 (6 bases). The germline V gene has CDR1 KGHDR and CDR2 SFDVKD. This CDR3 region has 14 residues. V was cut by 4 bases and J by 4 bases, with 11 bases left in between. The CDR3 DNA sequence: TGTGCCACCAGTGACCCCGGGAGAGCAGATACGCAGTATTTT. Translating it yields CATSDPGRADTQYF.